One sample yielded the 21 T cell receptor beta chains listed below, sequenced in a study of glioma-infiltrating T cells after dendritic cell vaccination. The method was immunoSEQ multiplex PCR; TCRdb's version includes in-frame clones alone and lacks a portion of them. The sample holds tens of thousands of clones, about 83% seen once. Documented time point: after dendritic cell vaccination, including at tumor progression/relapse. This specimen was blood, taken after dendritic cell vaccination. The receptor set was obtained from a human donor with glioblastoma.

The V gene is TRBV4-1, the J gene TRBJ1-2; D perhaps matches TRBD1 (5 bases). CDR1 is MGHRA and CDR2 is YSYEKL in the germline V gene. V lost 2 bases and J lost 2, with 9 bases in between. The CDR3 covers 14 residues. This chain's CDR3 is CASSQQTVNYGYTF. DNA of the CDR3: TGCGCCAGCAGCCAACAGACAGTCAACTATGGCTACACCTTC.

This chain uses TRBV27 with TRBJ2-7; possibly TRBD1 for D (6 bases). Germline CDR1 reads MNHEY; CDR2 reads SMNVEV (reference sequence). This CDR3 is built from 16 residues. V lost 5 bases, J lost 2 bases, and 19 bases lay in between. The DNA for the CDR3 is TGTGCCAGCAGTCCATTAGGACAGAGCTACACCTACGAGCAGTACTTC. Protein sequence: CASSPLGQSYTYEQYF.

CDR3 bases: TGTGCCAGCAGCGTAGGCCTGACAGTTATGAACACTGAAGCTTTCTTT. Its protein is CASSVGLTVMNTEAFF. This rearrangement joins TRBV9 to TRBJ1-1; perhaps TRBD1 as D (5 bases). Trimming stripped 0 bases from V and 0 bases from J, with 12 bases between. The CDR3 has 16 residues. Germline CDR1 reads SGDLS; CDR2 reads YYNGEE.

V usage is TRBV5-4 and J usage is TRBJ2-7; D is undetermined. CDR1 and CDR2 (germline): SGHNT, YYREEE (reference sequence). Between the trimmed V and J ends, which lost 1 base and 3 bases, there was a span of 5 bases. This CDR3 is built from 12 residues. The CDR3, as DNA: TGTGCCAGCAGCTTGAGAGGCTACGAGCAGTACTTC. Encoded protein: CASSLRGYEQYF. Complete variable domain (other parts from reference TRBV5-4 and TRBJ2-7): ETGVTQSPTHLIKTRGQQVTLRCSSQSGHNTVSWYQQALGQGPQFIFQYYREEENGRGNFPPRFSGLQFPNYSSELNVNALELDDSALYLCASSLRGYEQYFGPGTRLTVT.

The chain uses TRBV27 and TRBJ2-5, with 7 bases aligning to TRBD1. The junction had 19 bases not matched to a gene; V was cut back by 9 bases and J by 6 bases. The CDR3 spans 16 residues. Germline CDR1 is MNHEY and CDR2 is SMNVEV (reference sequence). DNA of the CDR3: TGTGCCAGTAGCCGGGACAGAACTTTAAAAGCGAAGACCCAGTACTTC. This translates into CASSRDRTLKAKTQYF.

CDR3 nucleotides: TGCGCCAGCAGTCCATATAAAGCCCAGGGGTCCCGCTCCTACGAGCAGTACTTC. It codes for CASSPYKAQGSRSYEQYF. The V call is TRBV4-1, the J call TRBJ2-7; the D gene is possibly TRBD1 (6 bases). The CDR3 is 18 amino acids. V gave up 6 bases and J gave up 0 bases, with 24 bases separating them. CDR1 is MGHRA and CDR2 is YSYEKL in the germline V gene.

This chain connects TRBV2 to TRBJ2-2; the D gene is possibly TRBD2 (6 bases). The germline V and J ends were trimmed by 6 bases and 6 bases, with 20 bases remaining between them. The CDR3 totals 16 residues. Germline CDR1 is SNHLY and CDR2 is FYNNEI. CDR3 sequence (DNA): TGTGCCAGCAGACAGACAGTCCTGGGACTCCCCGGGGAGCTGTTTTTT. It encodes CASRQTVLGLPGELFF.

This chain joins TRBV14 and TRBJ2-7, with 8 bases aligning to TRBD1. From germline, CDR1 is SGHDN and CDR2 FVKESK. CDR3 length: 17 residues. J gave up 3 bases and V 3 bases, and 13 bases lay outside the gene matches. CDR3 protein: CASSQGLLGQGLYEQYF. For the CDR3, the DNA is TGTGCCAGCAGCCAGGGCCTACTTGGACAGGGCCTCTACGAGCAGTACTTC. The full variable domain, with the rest looked up from reference TRBV14 and TRBJ2-7, is EAGVTQFPSHSVIEKGQTVTLRCDPISGHDNLYWYRRVMGKEIKFLLHFVKESKQDESGMPNNRFLAERTGGTYSTLKVQPAELEDSGVYFCASSQGLLGQGLYEQYFGPGTRLTVT.

The count of this clone is one. The genes are TRBV6-6 and TRBJ2-5; D gene ambiguous. V lost 4 bases and J lost 2, with 11 bases in between. CDR1 and CDR2 from the germline V gene are MNHNY and SVGAGI (reference sequence). The CDR3 has 14 amino acids. CDR3 protein: CASSFMRSQETQYF. DNA of the CDR3: TGTGCCAGCAGTTTTATGCGCTCTCAAGAGACCCAGTACTTC.

The chain couples TRBV9 to TRBJ2-5; TRBD2 is a possible D gene (7 bases). Trimming pared 0 bases from V and 2 bases from J, leaving 17 bases between. The CDR3 consists of 17 residues. Looked up from germline, CDR1 is SGDLS and CDR2 is YYNGEE. The DNA of the CDR3 is TGTGCCAGCAGCGTAGGATTGGGGGGGGGCCAACAAGAGACCCAGTACTTC. It specifies CASSVGLGGGQQETQYF.

The chain is built from TRBV7-2 and TRBJ1-1; D unclear. Per the germline V gene, CDR1 is SGHTA and CDR2 is FQGNSA. V was pared by 3 bases and J by 3 bases, with 8 bases between. The CDR3 is 13 amino acids. The CDR3 loop is CASSLSGYTEAFF. The CDR3 DNA is TGTGCCAGCAGCTTGAGCGGATACACTGAAGCTTTCTTT.

This chain joins TRBV7-2 and TRBJ2-7; TRBD2 matches at 11 bases. The junction had 5 bases not matched to a gene; V was cut back by 3 bases and J by 4 bases. This CDR3 spans 15 amino acids. Germline CDR1 is SGHTA and CDR2 is FQGNSA. CDR3 DNA sequence: TGTGCCAGCAGCTTTGGGACTAGCGGCCCGTACGAGCAGTACTTC. The encoded protein is CASSFGTSGPYEQYF.

This clone has a count of ten or more. CDR3 coding DNA: TGTGCCAGCAGCCTCGTAGCGGGGGCTGGAAACACCATATATTTT. Translating it yields CASSLVAGAGNTIYF. The genes are TRBV11-3 and TRBJ1-3, with TRBD1 as a possible D gene (5 bases). V lost 5 bases and J lost 2, with 13 bases in between. CDR3 length: 15 residues. Germline values: CDR1 SGHNT, CDR2 YENEEA.

J is TRBJ1-4 and V is TRBV4-3; no clear D gene. Germline CDR1 LGHNA, CDR2 YSLEER. This CDR3 is built from 16 residues. V lost 1 base, J lost 3 bases, and 12 bases lay in between. The CDR3 sequence: CASSQAADRANEKLFF. The CDR3 DNA sequence: TGCGCCAGCAGCCAAGCCGCCGATCGGGCTAATGAAAAACTGTTTTTT.

The CDR3 spells CAWSKDIVKLFF. The CDR3, as DNA: TGTGCCTGGAGTAAGGACATCGTAAAACTGTTTTTT. This chain uses TRBV30 with TRBJ1-4, with a tentative D call TRBD1 (5 bases). Germline V CDR1 and CDR2: GTSNPN, SVGIG (reference sequence). V gave up 2 bases and J gave up 10 bases, with 11 bases separating them. This CDR3 comprises 12 residues.

The J gene is TRBJ2-5, the V gene TRBV30; D is perhaps TRBD2 (5 bases). The V end was cut by 4 bases, the J end by 5 bases, with 5 bases between. CDR1 is GTSNPN, CDR2 SVGIG, per germline (reference sequence). The CDR3 runs 10 residues. The CDR3 here is CAWTGETQYF. The CDR3 DNA reads as TGTGCCTGGACGGGGGAGACCCAGTACTTC.

The chain has TRBV30 and TRBJ2-3, with 8 bases that match TRBD2. In germline, CDR1 is GTSNPN, CDR2 SVGIG (reference sequence). CDR3 length: 14 amino acids. CDR3 nucleotides: TGTGCTTACGAGCGGGGGAAGGAGGTTGATACGCAGTATTTT. Encoded protein: CAYERGKEVDTQYF. The variable domain in full, with the rest retrieved from reference TRBV30 and TRBJ2-3, is SQTIHQWPATLVQPVGSPLSLECTVEGTSNPNLYWYRQAAGRGLQLLFYSVGIGQISSEVPQNLSASRPQDRQFILSSKKLLLSDSGFYLCAYERGKEVDTQYFGPGTRLTVL.

The CDR3 loop is CASSLSPLSGGPTDTQYF. For the CDR3, the DNA is TGTGCCAGCAGTTTATCTCCCCTCTCGGGGGGGCCGACAGATACGCAGTATTTT. This chain uses TRBV27 with TRBJ2-3; 8 nucleotides match TRBD2. CDR1 is MNHEY, CDR2 SMNVEV, per germline (reference sequence). There are 18 residues in the CDR3. Trimming took 0 bases from V and 3 from J; bases not matched to a gene: 11.

The rearrangement links TRBV19 to TRBJ1-1; no definite D call. The germline gives CDR1 LNHDA, CDR2 SQIVND (reference sequence). The V and J ends lost 7 bases and 4 bases respectively, with 19 bases between them. The CDR3 has 15 amino acids. The CDR3 nucleotides read TGTGCCAGTACTCCCGCGCAGGTTCCCATCACTGAAGCTTTCTTT. Amino acid sequence: CASTPAQVPITEAFF.

This chain connects TRBV4-1 to TRBJ2-7, with D perhaps matching TRBD2 (5 bases). Trimming stripped 0 bases from V and 7 bases from J, with 19 bases between. Germline V gene sequence: CDR1 MGHRA, CDR2 YSYEKL. The CDR3 is 16 amino acids. The CDR3: CASSQDATSGFGEQYF. CDR3 DNA sequence: TGCGCCAGCAGCCAAGATGCTACCTCGGGATTCGGAGAGCAGTACTTC.

As DNA, the CDR3 is TGTGCCAGCAGCCCGGTCCAGGCCCAGGGCTATGGCTACACCTTC. As protein: CASSPVQAQGYGYTF. J is TRBJ1-2 and V is TRBV5-4, with a weak D call TRBD1 (5 bases). This CDR3 contains 15 residues. CDR1 is SGHNT, CDR2 YYREEE, per germline (reference sequence). The V end was cut by 4 bases, the J end by 4 bases, with 17 bases between.